This record covers a single TCR beta chain. This clone appeared once. The target of this receptor is not known. No much larger clone exists at a distance of one base, and base qualities are not known. Including the terminal cysteine and phenylalanine, the CDR3 comprises 14 residues. The only DNA kept is the CDR3, 42 bases in frame from the first base. The trim is 5 bases for V and 1 base for J, with a gap of 13 bases between the germline ends. Sequences GTSNPN (CDR1) and SVGIG (CDR2) are obtained from the germline V gene (reference sequence). In the paper's terms, the time point label means: approximately 2 years on ibrutinib. For TCR beta library preparation, roughly 2 micrograms of genomic DNA were extracted from the cryopreserved PBMCs. Longitudinal blood samples from CLL patients on ibrutinib monotherapy were analyzed using high-throughput TCR beta sequencing. Patients were enrolled in a phase 2 open-label single-center ibrutinib monotherapy trial.

The sample comes from a study of cytotoxic CD8 clonotypes in ibrutinib-treated CLL (dated by TCRdb to the early 2020s). Regarding the complete study: The cohort had about a dozen relapsed/refractory and approximately 15 treatment-naive patients; fewer than 18 were IGHV unmutated. Cryopreserved peripheral blood mononuclear cells were obtained prior to treatment, at the time of response, and at either disease progression or sustained remission. Samples at response were collected after a median of around twelve months of treatment, with a range of about 6 to 36 months. Every sample from remission and from progressive disease was obtained while the patients were still on ibrutinib. Partial responses were observed in some 24 patients and complete responses in 2; after a median follow-up of around 68 months, remission was maintained in approximately 14 patients and progression was observed in approximately 12. On average, each sample had 255,043 productive templates and more than 75,000 productive rearrangements. Longitudinal samples were available for about 30% of the roughly 86 trial participants.

The research as a whole found: An increase in clonality was observed at ibrutinib response, with clonality remaining stable during sustained remission and falling back toward baseline at progression. Public clonotypes were rare and either shrank or stayed stable during treatment, and the rise in clonality at ibrutinib response reflected expansion of private clonotypes. Sustained-remission and progressing patients did not have matched sampling times, and lymph node repertoires were not examined. Baseline clonality was found to be higher than that of age-matched healthy donors and was strongly correlated with circulating CD8+ T-cell counts.

On a MiSeq, deep resolution sequencing aimed for a depth between 1 in 1 million and 1 in 200,000 T cells, with each clonotype covered approximately 10x on average. TCR beta libraries were generated with the immunoSEQ hsTCRB Kit. Processing in the source paper ran as follows. Data were analyzed with ImmunoSEQ Data Assistant and ImmunoSEQ Analyzer, with V, D and J genes assigned per IMGT definitions. Clonality, with values ranging from 0 to 1, was calculated as one minus the normalized Shannon entropy of productive rearrangement frequencies. Public clonotype analysis was restricted to overrepresented clonotypes comprising at least 0.05% of each patient's repertoire. Repertoires from 10 to 15 age-matched healthy donors in immuneACCESS were used as clonality controls. TCRdb stores this immuneACCESS table with in-frame sequences only. Part of the clones is absent; in the studies checked, under half of the shortfall reflects unresolved V genes, and no reason is known for the rest. That table is the source of V, J and clone size, and D and trimming were worked out from the DNA. A total of about 76,000 clones appear in this sample, approximately 87% of them only once. Around 36% of the sample comes from the top ten.

The chain is made from TRBV30 and TRBJ2-3; the D element might be TRBD1 or TRBD2, as each aligns at 5 bases. The material sequenced was PBMCs, taken after 24 months of ibrutinib treatment. This sequence was found in a human donor with chronic lymphocytic leukemia. The CDR3 region reads CAWGGGTRTDTQYF. The bases are TGTGCCTGGGGTGGTGGGACCCGCACAGATACGCAGTATTTT.